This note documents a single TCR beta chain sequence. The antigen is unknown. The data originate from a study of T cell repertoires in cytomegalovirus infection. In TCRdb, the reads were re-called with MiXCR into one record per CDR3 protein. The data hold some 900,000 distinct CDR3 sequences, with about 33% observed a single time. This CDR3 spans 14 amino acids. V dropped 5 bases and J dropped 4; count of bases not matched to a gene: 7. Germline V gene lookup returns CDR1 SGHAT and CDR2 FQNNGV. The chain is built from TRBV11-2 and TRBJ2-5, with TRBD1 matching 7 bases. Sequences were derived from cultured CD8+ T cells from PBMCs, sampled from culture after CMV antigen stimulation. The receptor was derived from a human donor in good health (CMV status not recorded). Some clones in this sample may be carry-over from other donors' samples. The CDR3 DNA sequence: TGTGCCAGCAGCGTAGGGGGCAGGGCAGAGACCCAGTACTTC. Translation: CASSVGGRAETQYF.